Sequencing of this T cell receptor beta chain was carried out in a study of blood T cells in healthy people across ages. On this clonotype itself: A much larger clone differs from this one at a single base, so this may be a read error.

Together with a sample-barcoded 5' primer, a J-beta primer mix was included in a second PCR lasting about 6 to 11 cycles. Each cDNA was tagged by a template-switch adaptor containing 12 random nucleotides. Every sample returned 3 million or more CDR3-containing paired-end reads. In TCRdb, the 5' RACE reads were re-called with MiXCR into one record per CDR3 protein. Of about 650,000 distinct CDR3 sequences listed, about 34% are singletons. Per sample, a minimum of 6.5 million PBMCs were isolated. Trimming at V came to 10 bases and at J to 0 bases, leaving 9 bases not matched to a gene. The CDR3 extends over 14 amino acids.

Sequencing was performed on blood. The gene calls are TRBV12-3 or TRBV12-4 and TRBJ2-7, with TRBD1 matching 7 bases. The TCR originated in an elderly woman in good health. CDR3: CANRGGRSSYEQYF. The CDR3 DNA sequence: TGTGCCAACCGAGGGGGCCGAAGCTCCTACGAGCAGTACTTC.